A selection of T cell receptor beta chains follows, all from one sample in a study of patients and donors after allogeneic stem cell transplantation. TCRdb reprocessed the RT-PCR reads with MiXCR, giving one entry per CDR3 protein. The top ten hold almost 50% of the sample, which has tens of thousands of distinct CDR3 sequences, about 8% seen once. Sequencing input: blood, either unsorted or a sorted T cell fraction (not recorded which). The receptors shown here come from a human donor who was either an allogeneic HSCT recipient or a stem cell or donor lymphocyte infusion donor (not recorded which). It is not recorded whose cells these are; they may come from a transplant donor. The CDR3 runs from the conserved cysteine through the conserved F or W. Each record gives: V gene, J gene, D gene, clone size, CDR3 length, CDR3 protein, CDR3 DNA. The D gene is left open where the match is weak. The size of a clone is reported for some rows only, either as once, few or many, or as a class for expanded clones.

v_gene: TRBV15; j_gene: TRBJ2-3; d_gene: NA; abundance: NA; len: 16; CDR3aa: CATSRGGQRYTDTQYF; CDR3nt: TGTGCCACCAGCAGGGGGGGACAGAGGTACACAGATACGCAGTATTTT
v_gene: TRBV5-1; j_gene: TRBJ1-1; d_gene: NA; abundance: many; len: 13; CDR3aa: CASSQGMNTEAFF; CDR3nt: TGCGCCAGCAGTCAGGGGATGAACACTGAAGCTTTCTTT
v_gene: TRBV15; j_gene: TRBJ2-3; d_gene: TRBD1; abundance: few; len: 15; CDR3aa: CATSRGTGISDTQYF; CDR3nt: TGTGCCACCAGCAGGGGGACAGGGATTTCAGATACGCAGTATTTT
v_gene: TRBV7-8; j_gene: TRBJ1-2; d_gene: NA; abundance: once; len: 13; CDR3aa: CASSPQGSYGYTF; CDR3nt: TGTGCCAGCAGCCCACAGGGTTCCTATGGCTACACCTTC
v_gene: TRBV6-1; j_gene: TRBJ2-1; d_gene: NA; abundance: NA; len: 20; CDR3aa: CASSEGPGSGRGASYNEQFF; CDR3nt: TGTGCCAGCAGTGAAGGGCCAGGTAGCGGTCGGGGGGCCTCCTACAATGAGCAGTTCTTC
v_gene: TRBV18; j_gene: TRBJ2-2; d_gene: NA; abundance: few; len: 14; CDR3aa: CASSRRGNTGELFF; CDR3nt: TGTGCCAGCTCGAGGCGGGGAAACACCGGGGAGCTGTTTTTT
v_gene: TRBV12-3/TRBV12-4; j_gene: TRBJ1-1; d_gene: NA; abundance: few; len: 18; CDR3aa: CASSLLSGGVGFRAEAFF; CDR3nt: TGTGCCAGCAGTTTATTAAGCGGGGGCGTTGGTTTTCGAGCTGAAGCTTTCTTT
v_gene: TRBV7-9; j_gene: TRBJ2-5; d_gene: TRBD2; abundance: NA; len: 16; CDR3aa: CASSPAITAGEETQYF; CDR3nt: TGTGCCAGCAGCCCCGCAATTACCGCGGGAGAAGAGACCCAGTACTTC
v_gene: TRBV9; j_gene: TRBJ1-2; d_gene: TRBD1; abundance: many; len: 14; CDR3aa: CASSEQQGAGGYTF; CDR3nt: TGTGCCAGCAGCGAACAGCAGGGGGCCGGTGGCTACACCTTC
v_gene: TRBV5-6; j_gene: TRBJ1-1; d_gene: NA; abundance: many; len: 12; CDR3aa: CASSLVPTEAFF; CDR3nt: TGTGCCAGCAGCTTGGTTCCGACTGAAGCTTTCTTT
v_gene: TRBV3-1; j_gene: TRBJ1-2; d_gene: TRBD1; abundance: NA; len: 16; CDR3aa: CASSQVDGQGFYGYTF; CDR3nt: TGTGCCAGCAGCCAAGTCGATGGACAGGGATTCTATGGCTACACCTTC
v_gene: TRBV7-9; j_gene: TRBJ2-1; d_gene: TRBD2; abundance: many; len: 13; CDR3aa: CASSLGLSNEQFF; CDR3nt: TGTGCCAGCAGCTTGGGACTATCCAATGAGCAGTTCTTC
v_gene: TRBV11-1; j_gene: TRBJ2-7; d_gene: NA; abundance: many; len: 15; CDR3aa: CASSSNIGKTYEQYF; CDR3nt: TGTGCCAGCAGCTCAAACATCGGTAAAACCTACGAGCAGTACTTC
v_gene: TRBV12-3/TRBV12-4; j_gene: TRBJ1-5; d_gene: NA; abundance: many; len: 14; CDR3aa: CASTSDSANQPQHF; CDR3nt: TGTGCCAGCACCTCGGACAGCGCTAATCAGCCCCAGCATTTT
v_gene: TRBV18; j_gene: TRBJ2-2; d_gene: TRBD2; abundance: NA; len: 15; CDR3aa: CAETSGGGNTGELFF; CDR3nt: TGTGCCGAGACTAGCGGAGGCGGAAACACCGGGGAGCTGTTTTTT
v_gene: TRBV20-1; j_gene: TRBJ2-7; d_gene: TRBD2; abundance: many; len: 14; CDR3aa: CSAPSGRDWREQYF; CDR3nt: TGCAGTGCCCCTAGCGGGAGGGACTGGCGCGAGCAGTACTTC
v_gene: TRBV19; j_gene: TRBJ1-2; d_gene: NA; abundance: many; len: 12; CDR3aa: CASKAGNYGYTF; CDR3nt: TGTGCCAGTAAGGCAGGGAACTATGGCTACACCTTC